This T cell receptor beta chain was profiled in a study of lymphopenia after photon versus proton radiotherapy. Study findings and constraints: Relative stability marked proton patients; photon patients lost diversity and naive cells. After lymphocyte nadir, photon-treated repertoires showed oligoclonal expansion, especially CD8+ Temra. Only patients who died were analyzed for survival; proton advantage is unproven.

The CDR3 spans 17 residues. Trimming took 3 bases from V and 2 from J; bases not matched to a gene: 10. Germline-derived CDR1 and CDR2 are LNHDA and SQIVND (reference sequence). This table comes from immunoSEQ multiplex PCR, and its TCRdb copy is limited to in-frame clones, with some not included. The sample includes around 55,000 clones, approximately 84% of them seen just once. A single count supports this clone. The antigen is not known. The sample consisted of peripheral blood, taken from a patient treated with proton-based radiotherapy. V gene TRBV19 combines with J gene TRBJ2-7; 10 bases map to TRBD2. The origin of this receptor is a man in his 60s with pancreatic cancer. CDR3 residues: CASSITSGANIPYEQYF. The CDR3 bases are TGTGCCAGTAGTATTACTAGCGGGGCTAATATTCCCTACGAGCAGTACTTC.